What follows are 6 T cell receptor beta chains derived from one specimen sequenced in a study of blood T cell repertoires in COVID-19. Clones were sequenced by immunoSEQ multiplex PCR, and TCRdb holds only the in-frame ones, with some missing. This table holds 200,000 to 250,000 clones, 83% found once. The sample taken for sequencing was peripheral blood. The source of these receptors is a woman in her thirties with COVID-19, enrolled during active disease.

This clone was detected only a few times. The genes are TRBV2 and TRBJ2-2; D may be TRBD2 (7 bases). The V end was cut by 7 bases, the J end by 7 bases, with 13 bases between. This CDR3 is 13 amino acids long. Germline V lookup: CDR1 SNHLY, CDR2 FYNNEI. Written as DNA, the CDR3 is TGTGCCAGCAACGGGGGGCAAGGCGGGGAGCTGTTTTTT. This gives the protein CASNGGQGGELFF.

The chain couples TRBV5-4 to TRBJ2-5, with 11 positions matching TRBD1. V shed 0 bases, J shed 2 bases, and the junction held 3 bases outside the gene matches. This CDR3 has 16 residues. Germline loops: CDR1 SGHNT, CDR2 YYREEE (reference sequence). CDR3 residues: CASSLAGQGEQETQYF. Written as DNA, the CDR3 is TGTGCCAGCAGCTTGGCGGGACAGGGGGAACAAGAGACCCAGTACTTC.

The V call is TRBV20-1, the J call TRBJ2-5, with 7 bases aligning to TRBD1. The CDR3 length is 11 residues. Trimming at V came to 6 bases and at J to 4 bases, leaving 2 bases not matched to a gene. CDR1 is DFQATT and CDR2 is SNEGSKA in the germline V gene (reference sequence). The CDR3 region has the DNA TGCAGTGCCGGGACAGCAGAGACCCAGTACTTC. Residues: CSAGTAETQYF.

The gene calls are TRBV7-2 and TRBJ1-1; possibly TRBD1 for D (6 bases). In germline, CDR1 is SGHTA, CDR2 FQGNSA. CDR3 length: 18 residues. V lost 3 bases, J lost 5 bases, and 25 bases lay in between. CDR3 region: CASSFRQTGTNLGTEAFF. CDR3 coding DNA: TGTGCCAGCAGCTTTCGCCAGACCGGGACAAATCTTGGGACTGAAGCTTTCTTT.

The CDR3 coding sequence is TGTGCCAGCAGCCCACGGGAACAGGGGGAGGGTCAGCCCCAGCATTTT. Protein product: CASSPREQGEGQPQHF. This chain connects TRBV7-2 to TRBJ1-5; TRBD1 matches 8 bases. The trim removed 5 bases at V and 6 bases at J, leaving 12 bases unmatched. Germline lookup yields CDR1 SGHTA and CDR2 FQGNSA. The CDR3 runs to 16 residues.

The chain's CDR3 is CATQESETQYF. The CDR3 region has the DNA TGTGCCACACAAGAATCGGAGACCCAGTACTTC. This sequence joins TRBV19 and TRBJ2-5; D gene uncertain. Per the germline V gene, CDR1 is LNHDA and CDR2 is SQIVND (reference sequence). Trimming stripped 10 bases from V and 5 bases from J, with 11 bases between. The CDR3 extends over 11 amino acids.